Below, 26 T cell receptor beta chains from the same sample are listed, as sequenced in a study of T-cell memory formation after mild COVID-19. From the 5' RACE reads, TCRdb called clonotypes with MiXCR, one entry per CDR3 protein. The sample has 70,000 to 100,000 distinct CDR3 sequences; approximately 13% are singletons. Sequenced material: PBMCs or a T cell subset sorted from them (not recorded which). These receptors came from an adult woman who had mild COVID-19 (a few samples of this study predate the infection). Cell type and time point are not known.

In this sample, this clonotype turned up many times. The chain links TRBV7-9 to TRBJ2-1, with no clear D. This CDR3 region has 12 residues. Trimming shortened V by 5 bases and J by 7 bases, and 9 bases separated the two germline ends. CDR1 SEHNR and CDR2 FQNEAQ come from the germline V gene (reference sequence). The CDR3 DNA follows: TGTGCCAGCAGCCTAGATAGAAATGAGCAGTTCTTC. It codes for CASSLDRNEQFF.

This clonotype was detected only a few times. This chain links TRBV7-9 with TRBJ2-7; D remains unclear. The CDR3 contains 13 residues. Germline CDR1 reads SEHNR; CDR2 reads FQNEAQ (reference sequence). Between the trimmed V and J ends, which lost 6 bases and 2 bases, there was a span of 11 bases. CDR3 loop: CASSNPAPYEQYF. The CDR3 region has the DNA TGTGCCAGCAGTAACCCGGCCCCCTACGAGCAGTACTTC.

The V and J genes are TRBV2 and TRBJ1-6; TRBD1 matches at 9 bases. V lost 5 bases, J lost 10 bases, and 12 bases stayed unmatched. Germline lookup yields CDR1 SNHLY and CDR2 FYNNEI. This CDR3 has 16 amino acids. The CDR3 reads CASSIPTGTGQSPLHF. In DNA form, the CDR3 reads TGTGCCAGCAGTATACCGACCGGGACAGGGCAGTCACCCCTCCACTTT.

This clonotype appeared a few times. This sequence joins TRBV11-3 and TRBJ2-7; D perhaps matches TRBD1 (6 bases). Germline lookup yields CDR1 SGHNT and CDR2 YENEEA. Trimming cost V 4 bases and J 0 bases, with 10 bases left between them. The CDR3 spans 14 residues. The CDR3 here is CASSSLDSSYEQYF. The CDR3, as DNA: TGTGCCAGCAGCTCCTTGGACAGCTCCTACGAGCAGTACTTC.

The chain couples TRBV4-3 to TRBJ2-3; D ambiguous. Germline values: CDR1 LGHNA, CDR2 YSLEER. There are 13 residues in the CDR3. Between the trimmed V and J ends, which lost 1 base and 6 bases, there was a span of 8 bases. The CDR3, as DNA: TGCGCCAGCAGCCAAGGTTCTTGGGATACGCAGTATTTT. Its protein is CASSQGSWDTQYF.

This clonotype was detected a few times. The chain combines TRBV30 with TRBJ2-7; D is unresolved. The CDR3 sequence is 16 residues long. V was cut by 3 bases and J by 0 bases, with 18 bases left in between. Looked up from germline, CDR1 is GTSNPN and CDR2 is SVGIG (reference sequence). This CDR3 reads CAWRPNLGPRSYEQYF. CDR3 coding DNA: TGTGCCTGGAGGCCGAATCTGGGCCCCCGCTCCTACGAGCAGTACTTC.

This clonotype was observed at least ten times. This rearrangement joins TRBV12-3 or TRBV12-4 to TRBJ2-3; possibly TRBD1 or TRBD2 for D (6 bases each). The CDR3 is 16 amino acids. V lost 3 bases and J 3 bases, leaving 16 bases between the germline ends. The CDR3 here is CASSLGKGGRTDTQYF. The CDR3 DNA reads TGTGCCAGCAGTTTGGGCAAGGGGGGCCGGACAGATACGCAGTATTTT.

CDR3 DNA sequence: TGTGCCAGCAGCCAAGAGGGACGTTCGCAAGAGACCCAGTACTTC. Amino acid sequence: CASSQEGRSQETQYF. The chain carries TRBV3-1 and TRBJ2-5; D may be TRBD1 or TRBD2 (5 bases each). The CDR3 length is 15 residues. V lost 0 bases to trimming and J lost 2 bases, with 10 bases between them. The germline gives CDR1 LGHDT, CDR2 YNNKEL (reference sequence).

The chain has TRBV9 and TRBJ2-7; weak D call: TRBD2 (6 bases). CDR1 and CDR2 from the germline V gene are SGDLS and YYNGEE. Trimming shortened V by 0 bases and J by 4 bases, and 14 bases separated the two germline ends. The CDR3 extends over 15 amino acids. CDR3 bases: TGTGCCAGCAGCGTAGCGGCTAGCGATGGGTACGAGCAGTACTTC. Protein product: CASSVAASDGYEQYF.

This clonotype was seen repeatedly, ten times or more. The rearrangement links TRBV29-1 to TRBJ1-2; maybe TRBD1 (5 bases). CDR3 length equals 13 residues. CDR1 and CDR2 (germline): SQVTM, ANQGSEA. The germline V and J ends were trimmed by 5 bases and 6 bases, with 16 bases remaining between them. CDR3 coding DNA: TGCAGCGTTCTCGGGGGGGAAGTGGATGGCTACACCTTC. This codes for CSVLGGEVDGYTF.

This clonotype was seen only a few times. V and J are TRBV7-9 and TRBJ2-4, with D uncertain. The CDR3 covers 14 residues. V lost 0 bases to trimming and J lost 8 bases, with 11 bases between them. Germline V gene lookup returns CDR1 SEHNR and CDR2 FQNEAQ (reference sequence). The CDR3 sequence is CASSLAGSSDIQYF. The DNA of the CDR3 is TGTGCCAGCAGCTTAGCGGGATCCTCGGACATTCAGTACTTC.

This clonotype appeared a few times. The chain carries TRBV20-1 and TRBJ1-2, with a possible D match to TRBD1 (6 bases). Germline CDR1 is DFQATT and CDR2 is SNEGSKA (reference sequence). The CDR3 runs 12 residues. V lost 1 base and J lost 12, with 15 bases in between. In nucleotides, the CDR3 is TGCAGTGCTAGAGTCGGGACAACGGAACACACCTTC. Translated: CSARVGTTEHTF.

V is TRBV29-1 and J is TRBJ2-1; D unresolved. Trimming shortened V by 1 base and J by 0 bases, and 13 bases separated the two germline ends. Germline CDR1 is SQVTM and CDR2 is ANQGSEA. This CDR3 has 16 amino acids. In DNA form, the CDR3 reads TGCAGCGTTGAAGTTGACGGATTAACCTCCTACAATGAGCAGTTCTTC. This encodes CSVEVDGLTSYNEQFF.

This clonotype showed up just a few times. This chain connects TRBV11-3 to TRBJ2-1; 8 bases agree with TRBD1. CDR3 length: 16 amino acids. Germline V gene sequence: CDR1 SGHNT, CDR2 YENEEA. V gave up 4 bases and J gave up 5 bases; unmatched junction bases: 10. This chain's CDR3 is CASSSRTGTGDNEQFF. The DNA of the CDR3 is TGTGCCAGCAGCTCACGTACCGGGACAGGAGACAATGAGCAGTTCTTC.

The chain carries TRBV7-2 and TRBJ1-1; maybe TRBD1 (6 bases). Germline V gene sequence: CDR1 SGHTA, CDR2 FQGNSA. The germline V and J ends were trimmed by 2 bases and 4 bases, with 11 bases remaining between them. The CDR3 is made up of 14 amino acids. CDR3 region: CASSLWGASTEAFF. CDR3 nucleotide sequence: TGTGCCAGCAGCTTATGGGGGGCGAGCACTGAAGCTTTCTTT.

The rearrangement uses TRBV4-1 and TRBJ1-1; possibly TRBD1 for D (5 bases). With 1 base removed from V and 1 base from J, the gap between germline ends came to 16 bases. The CDR3 contains 17 residues. In germline, CDR1 is MGHRA, CDR2 YSYEKL. In DNA form, the CDR3 reads TGCGCCAGCAGCCAAGTTTCTTACCCGGGACCGAACACTGAAGCTTTCTTT. It codes for CASSQVSYPGPNTEAFF.

This clonotype was detected once. The chain carries TRBV12-5 and TRBJ1-1, with 9 positions matching TRBD1. The J segment lost 7 bases and the V segment lost 4 bases, leaving 4 bases of the junction unmatched. CDR3 length: 13 residues. The V gene's germline CDR1 is LGHNT and CDR2 FRNRAP. This CDR3 reads CASGSGQGFEAFF. The CDR3, as DNA: TGTGCTAGTGGTTCGGGACAGGGATTTGAAGCTTTCTTT. The full variable domain, rest sourced from reference TRBV12-5 and TRBJ1-1, is DARVTQTPRHKVTEMGQEVTMRCQPILGHNTVFWYRQTMMQGLELLAYFRNRAPLDDSGMPKDRFSAEMPDATLATLKIQPSEPRDSAVYFCASGSGQGFEAFFGQGTRLTVV.

The rearrangement uses TRBV3-1 and TRBJ2-5, with TRBD2 identical over 11 bases. The germline CDR1 and CDR2 sequences are LGHDT and YNNKEL (reference sequence). V lost 3 bases to trimming and J lost 3 bases; unmatched junction nucleotides: 3. This CDR3 contains 15 residues. CDR3: CASSHLAGGEETQYF. CDR3 DNA sequence: TGTGCCAGCAGCCATTTAGCGGGGGGGGAAGAGACCCAGTACTTC.

The V gene is TRBV14, the J gene TRBJ1-2; D call uncertain. Germline V CDR1 and CDR2: SGHDN, FVKESK. The CDR3 totals 15 residues. Trimming took off 0 bases at V and 3 bases at J, with 11 bases between the two ends. CDR3 residues: CASSQDPTSYYGYTF. In nucleotides, the CDR3 is TGTGCCAGCAGCCAAGATCCCACAAGTTACTATGGCTACACCTTC.

The chain employs TRBV23-1 and TRBJ2-7; D assignment may be TRBD1 or TRBD2 (5 bases each). TRBV23-1 qualifies as an ORF whose function is uncertain. V lost 8 bases and J 0 bases, leaving 29 bases between the germline ends. CDR3 size: 19 residues. CDR3 DNA sequence: TGCGCCAGCGTGCTTTCGGCGGCAGGGAGCCTCCTAAGCTCCTACGAGCAGTACTTC. Protein sequence: CASVLSAAGSLLSSYEQYF.

This clonotype was counted between two and nine times. The rearrangement uses TRBV29-1 and TRBJ1-1; D is ambiguous. V dropped 3 bases and J dropped 4 bases, with 6 bases sitting between them. CDR3 length equals 11 residues. The germline CDR1 and CDR2 sequences are SQVTM and ANQGSEA. CDR3 nucleotide sequence: TGCAGCGTTGATAGCGGCACTGAAGCTTTCTTT. Amino acid sequence: CSVDSGTEAFF.

The CDR3 region is CASSQAPGDPLYNEQFF. The CDR3 DNA follows: TGCGCCAGCAGCCAAGCCCCCGGGGATCCCCTCTACAATGAGCAGTTCTTC. The V call is TRBV4-1, the J call TRBJ2-1, with a weak D call TRBD2 (5 bases). CDR1 MGHRA and CDR2 YSYEKL come from the germline V gene. Trimming stripped 1 base from V and 3 bases from J, with 16 bases between. This CDR3 region has 17 residues.

This clonotype appeared a few times. The chain joins TRBV6-5 to TRBJ1-2, with D tentatively TRBD1 (5 bases). Trimming left V 7 bases short and J 0 bases short, with 12 bases between. This CDR3 spans 14 amino acids. The germline V gene has CDR1 MNHEY and CDR2 SVGAGI. The CDR3 DNA is TGTGCCAGCACAAACCAGGGTGCTAACTATGGCTACACCTTC. Amino acids: CASTNQGANYGYTF.

Details on this clonotype: A junction end diverges from the germline sequence, so it may reflect a read error. The chain combines TRBV5-1 with TRBJ2-3; 10 bases match TRBD2. Germline V gene sequence: CDR1 SGHRS, CDR2 YFSETQ. The CDR3 sequence is 17 residues long. The CDR3 bases are TGCGACAGCAGCTTGGAACTGACTAGCGGGTTCACAGATACGCAGTATTTT. The encoded protein is CDSSLELTSGFTDTQYF.

V and J are TRBV14 and TRBJ2-7; possibly TRBD1 or TRBD2 for D (5 bases each). Trimming cost V 1 base and J 9 bases, with 16 bases left between them. CDR3 size: 14 residues. Germline V gene sequence: CDR1 SGHDN, CDR2 FVKESK. The CDR3 loop reads CASSQAGDLTMQYF. CDR3 DNA sequence: TGTGCCAGCAGCCAAGCCGGGGACCTTACTATGCAGTACTTC.

The V gene is TRBV15, the J gene TRBJ1-4; 8 bases match TRBD1. V trimming: 0 bases; J trimming: 4 bases; junction bases outside the gene matches: 4. This CDR3 region has 16 residues. Germline V lookup: CDR1 LNHNV, CDR2 YYDKDF (reference sequence). CDR3 sequence: CATSRDRDRINEKLFF. CDR3 DNA: TGTGCCACCAGCAGAGATCGGGACAGGATTAATGAAAAACTGTTTTTT.